A selection of T cell receptor beta chains follows, all from one sample in a study of shared clonotypes between healthy human individuals. Produced via immunoSEQ multiplex PCR; TCRdb's table is partial and in-frame only. The table shows approximately 530,000 clones, with roughly 95% occurring only once. Source material: naive CD4+ T cells sorted from blood. The receptor source for this set is a woman in her twenties or thirties in good health. Both conserved end residues are part of each CDR3. D genes are given only for firm matches.

>TRBV9|NA|18|TRBJ2-1
TGTGCCAGCAGCTTACAGGACGTTGGACGTCAGTCCTACAATGAGCAGTTCTTC
CASSLQDVGRQSYNEQFF
>TRBV28|NA|14|TRBJ1-4
TGTGCCAGCAACGGCGATGCAACTAATGAAAAACTGTTTTTT
CASNGDATNEKLFF
>TRBV9|TRBD2|16|TRBJ2-1
TGTGCCAGCAGCGAGGGACTAGCGGGAGTCGTCGATGAGCAGTTCTTC
CASSEGLAGVVDEQFF
>TRBV14|TRBD1|16|TRBJ2-1
TGTGCCAGCAGCCAACATCTCGGGACAGGGTACAATGAGCAGTTCTTC
CASSQHLGTGYNEQFF
>TRBV14|NA|16|TRBJ2-7
TGTGCCAGCAGCCAAGTTGGGACTTTCCCGGCCTACGAGCAGTACTTC
CASSQVGTFPAYEQYF
>TRBV28|NA|14|TRBJ1-4
TGTGCCACCCTCTCCCGGGCAACTAATGAAAAACTGTTTTTT
CATLSRATNEKLFF
>TRBV28|NA|14|TRBJ1-5
TGTGCCAGCAGTTTCTCCGGGGCCAATCAGCCCCAGCATTTT
CASSFSGANQPQHF
>TRBV25-1|TRBD1|16|TRBJ2-5
TGTGCCAGCAGTGAACGCGGCAGGGGGCTCGGAGAGACCCAGTACTTC
CASSERGRGLGETQYF
>TRBV19|TRBD1|14|TRBJ1-2
TGTGCCAGTGTATCGGGACAGACATTCTATGGCTACACCTTC
CASVSGQTFYGYTF
>TRBV7-2|NA|13|TRBJ1-5
TGTGCCAGCAGTTTAGGGTGGGACCAGCCCCAGCATTTT
CASSLGWDQPQHF
>TRBV19|TRBD2|13|TRBJ2-7
TGTGCCAGTAGCCGGACTAGCCGGAACGAGCAGTACTTC
CASSRTSRNEQYF
>TRBV11-3|NA|15|TRBJ2-1
TGTGCCAGCAGCTTAGAGGGGGGACTTCACAATGAGCAGTTCTTC
CASSLEGGLHNEQFF
>TRBV27|TRBD2|14|TRBJ2-1
TGTGCCAGCAGGTTAGCGGGAGGTAACAATGAGCAGTTCTTC
CASRLAGGNNEQFF
>TRBV15|NA|15|TRBJ2-5
TGTGCCACCAGCGCCAGGTTGGCAACTAAAGAGACCCAGTACTTC
CATSARLATKETQYF